This T cell receptor (beta chain) is drawn from a study of blood T cells in healthy people across ages. Study-level results: TCR beta diversity tracked closely with naive T cell percentage. Among T cells, TCR beta diversity per million cells dropped roughly linearly as age rose.

The CDR3 totals 14 residues. V lost 4 bases and J lost 3, with 13 bases in between. CDR1 and CDR2 (germline): SGDLS, YYNGEE. As for this clonotype: Its antigen remains unidentified.

A second PCR of about 7 to 12 cycles used a sample-barcoded 5' primer and a J-beta primer mix. With 12 random nucleotides, a template-switch adaptor tagged each individual cDNA molecule. One entry per CDR3 protein results from TCRdb running MiXCR on the 5' RACE reads. The sample gives around 780,000 distinct CDR3 sequences, just over 55% of which show up once; around 25% is in the top ten. The chain is built from TRBV9 and TRBJ1-2; D gene unclear. This TCR was sampled from a man in his forties in good health. The source material was blood. The CDR3, as DNA: TGTGCCAGCAGCCCCCCCGGGGTCGACTATGGCTACACCTTC. Its protein product is CASSPPGVDYGYTF.